The 9 T cell receptor beta chains reported below all come from one sample, sequenced in a study of technical replicates of blood from a few donors. The assay was immunoSEQ multiplex PCR, and TCRdb's table has in-frame clones only and misses some. The repertoire consists of 84,000 or so clones, with around 94% occurring once and the leading ten covering 0.25%. The sequenced sample was T cells isolated from PBMCs. These TCRs come from a human donor in good health.

V is TRBV4-1 and J is TRBJ1-3; the D gene is possibly TRBD1 (5 bases). The V and J ends lost 4 bases and 0 bases respectively, with 28 bases between them. Per germline, CDR1 MGHRA and CDR2 YSYEKL. This CDR3 is 21 amino acids long. The CDR3 DNA follows: TGCGCCAGCAGCCTAACGGGGGGGGTGTACTTGAGGGCGGGCTCTGGAAACACCATATATTTT. This sequence encodes CASSLTGGVYLRAGSGNTIYF.

V is TRBV7-6 and J is TRBJ2-7; 9 bases align to TRBD2. V lost 5 bases and J lost 6; bases outside the gene matches: 2. The CDR3 loop spans 12 amino acids. In germline, CDR1 is SGHVS, CDR2 FNYEAQ. CDR3 sequence reads: CASSPSGAEQYF. The CDR3 nucleotides read TGTGCCAGCAGCCCTAGCGGGGCCGAGCAGTACTTC.

The CDR3 loop reads CASLWHNEQFF. CDR3 nucleotide sequence: TGTGCCAGCTTATGGCACAATGAGCAGTTCTTC. The rearrangement uses TRBV2 and TRBJ2-1; D unclear. The germline gives CDR1 SNHLY, CDR2 FYNNEI. Trimming pared 8 bases from V and 5 bases from J, leaving 7 bases between. The CDR3 extends over 11 amino acids.

V gene TRBV5-1 combines with J gene TRBJ2-3, with 14 bases identical to TRBD2. J lost 4 bases, V lost 1 base, and 8 bases had no gene match. This CDR3 has 18 residues. From germline, CDR1 is SGHRS and CDR2 YFSETQ. In DNA, the CDR3 is TGCGCCAGCAGCTTGACGGGACTAGCGGGAGTATTTGCAGATACGCAGTATTTT. Its protein is CASSLTGLAGVFADTQYF.

The gene calls are TRBV7-2 and TRBJ1-1, with D maybe TRBD1 (5 bases). The germline V gene has CDR1 SGHTA and CDR2 FQGNSA. Between the trimmed V and J ends, which lost 5 bases and 5 bases, there was a span of 12 bases. There are 13 residues in the CDR3. The chain's CDR3 is CASSPGGWTEAFF. The CDR3 DNA follows: TGTGCCAGCAGCCCCGGGGGTTGGACTGAAGCTTTCTTT.

The J gene is TRBJ2-7, the V gene TRBV27, with 9 positions matching TRBD1. This CDR3 is 16 amino acids long. With V trimmed by 2 bases and J by 1 base, 6 bases remained unmatched. Germline V gives CDR1 MNHEY, CDR2 SMNVEV (reference sequence). The CDR3: CASSLVRDRESYEQYF. The CDR3 DNA sequence: TGTGCCAGCAGTTTAGTTAGGGACAGGGAGTCCTACGAGCAGTACTTC.

This chain connects TRBV5-1 to TRBJ2-1; 11 nucleotides agree with TRBD2. Germline lookup yields CDR1 SGHRS and CDR2 YFSETQ. The ends lost 4 bases at V and 3 bases at J; junction bases unmatched: 6. The CDR3 is 16 residues long. The DNA of the CDR3 is TGCGCCAGCAGCACTCTACTAGCGGGGGTCTACAATGAGCAGTTCTTC. Translation: CASSTLLAGVYNEQFF.

The gene calls are TRBV9 and TRBJ2-6; tentatively, D is TRBD1 (6 bases). V was cut by 3 bases and J by 0 bases, with 25 bases left in between. The CDR3 is 21 residues long. The germline CDR1 and CDR2 sequences are SGDLS and YYNGEE. Written as DNA, the CDR3 is TGTGCCAGCAGCGCCGACCTTTTTAACAGGGTCCCGTTCTCTGGGGCCAACGTCCTGACTTTC. Translation: CASSADLFNRVPFSGANVLTF.

The chain is built from TRBV19 and TRBJ2-1, with TRBD2 matching over 12 bases. Germline V lookup: CDR1 LNHDA, CDR2 SQIVND (reference sequence). Losses at the gene ends were 3 bases for V and 7 bases for J; bases not matched to a gene: 10. The CDR3 sequence is 17 residues long. CDR3 nucleotide sequence: TGTGCCAGTAGTATGGGGACTAGCGGGCCGGGAGGGAATGAGCAGTTCTTC. It translates to CASSMGTSGPGGNEQFF. The entire variable domain, with the rest obtained from reference TRBV19 and TRBJ2-1, is as follows: DGGITQSPKYLFRKEGQNVTLSCEQNLNHDAMYWYRQDPGQGLRLIYYSQIVNDFQKGDIAEGYSVSREKKESFPLTVTSAQKNPTAFYLCASSMGTSGPGGNEQFFGPGTRLTVL.